The subject of this entry is one T cell receptor beta chain. Its target is unknown. Some clones are missing from TCRdb's copy, which holds only in-frame ones; the method was immunoSEQ multiplex PCR. The sample has more than 50,000 clones, 91% seen once. The record originates from a study of cytomegalovirus exposure and HLA in healthy donors. Overall study findings and caveats: The tendency of first-cohort TCR clusters to co-occur in the approximately 120 validation repertoires was identified by a subsequent analysis.

Separate from the approximately 600-subject first cohort was the 120-subject validation cohort, to which the donors belonged. The length of the CDR3 is 17 residues. Trimming removed 5 bases at V and 5 bases at J, with 23 bases between. Germline CDR1 reads LNHDA; CDR2 reads SQIVND (reference sequence). Sample: PBMCs. The V gene is TRBV19, the J gene TRBJ2-3, with a possible D match to TRBD2 (5 bases). This TCR derives from a woman aged 25 to 39 in good health and CMV-seronegative. This CDR3 reads CASSSLWGRGKEDTQYF. The CDR3 DNA follows: TGTGCCAGTAGTTCCTTGTGGGGTCGGGGAAAGGAAGATACGCAGTATTTT. The full variable domain, its missing parts supplied by reference TRBV19 and TRBJ2-3, is DGGITQSPKYLFRKEGQNVTLSCEQNLNHDAMYWYRQDPGQGLRLIYYSQIVNDFQKGDIAEGYSVSREKKESFPLTVTSAQKNPTAFYLCASSSLWGRGKEDTQYFGPGTRLTVL.